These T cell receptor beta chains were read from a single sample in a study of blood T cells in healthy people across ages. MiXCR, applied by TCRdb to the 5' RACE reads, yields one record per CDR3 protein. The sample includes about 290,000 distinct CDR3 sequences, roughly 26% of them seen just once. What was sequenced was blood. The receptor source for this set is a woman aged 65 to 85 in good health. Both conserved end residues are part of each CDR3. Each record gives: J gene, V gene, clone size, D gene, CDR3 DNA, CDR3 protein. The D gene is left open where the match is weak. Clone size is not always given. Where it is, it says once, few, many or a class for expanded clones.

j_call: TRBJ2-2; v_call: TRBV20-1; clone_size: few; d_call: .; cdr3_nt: TGCAGTGCTAGAGGCCCTATCGGCCTCGCAAAGACCGGGGAGCTGTTTTTT; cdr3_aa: CSARGPIGLAKTGELFF
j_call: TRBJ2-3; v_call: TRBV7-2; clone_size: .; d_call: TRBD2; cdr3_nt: TGTGCCAGCACCTTAGCGGGGGGGGAAGATACGCAGTATTTT; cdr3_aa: CASTLAGGEDTQYF
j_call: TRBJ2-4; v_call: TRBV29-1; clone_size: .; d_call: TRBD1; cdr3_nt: TGCAGCGTACTTGGACAGGGGGGAAACATTCAGTACTTC; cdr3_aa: CSVLGQGGNIQYF
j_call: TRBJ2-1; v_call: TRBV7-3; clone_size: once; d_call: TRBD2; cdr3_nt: TGTGCCAGCAGCTTAGGGGCTAGCGGGATGAATGAGCAGTTCTTC; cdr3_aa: CASSLGASGMNEQFF
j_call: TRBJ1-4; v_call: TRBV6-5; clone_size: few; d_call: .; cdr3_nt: TGTGCCAGCAGTTACTCCCCGAGGGAAAAACTGTTTTTT; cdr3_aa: CASSYSPREKLFF
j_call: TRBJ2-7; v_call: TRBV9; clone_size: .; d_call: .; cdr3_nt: TGTGCCAGCAGTCTCGGGCCACCAGGGGACGAGCAGTACTTC; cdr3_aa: CASSLGPPGDEQYF
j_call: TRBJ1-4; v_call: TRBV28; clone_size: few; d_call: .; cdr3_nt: TGTGCCAGCAGGGGGCCGGAGGAAAAACTGTTTTTT; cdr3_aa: CASRGPEEKLFF
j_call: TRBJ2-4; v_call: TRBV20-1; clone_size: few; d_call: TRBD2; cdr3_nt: TGCAGTGCTAGAGTTAGCGTCGGCGGGAGGGCTCTTGCGGCCAAAAACATTCAGTACTTC; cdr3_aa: CSARVSVGGRALAAKNIQYF
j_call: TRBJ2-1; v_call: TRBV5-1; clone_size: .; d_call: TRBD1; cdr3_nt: TGCGCCAGCAGCCGGACAGGGGGCTCCCACAATGAGCAGTTCTTC; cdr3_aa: CASSRTGGSHNEQFF
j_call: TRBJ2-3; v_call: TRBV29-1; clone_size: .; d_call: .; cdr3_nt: TGCAGCGTTCATACCCATTTTGCGAATACGCAGTATTTT; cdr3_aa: CSVHTHFANTQYF
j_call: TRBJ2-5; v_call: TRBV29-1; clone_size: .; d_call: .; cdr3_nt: TGCAGCGTTGTGAAAGGGGCAGAGACCCAGTACTTC; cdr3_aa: CSVVKGAETQYF
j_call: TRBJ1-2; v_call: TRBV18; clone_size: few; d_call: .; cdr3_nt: TGTGCCAGCTCACCTTCAGGCGACAACTATGGCTACACCTTC; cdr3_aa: CASSPSGDNYGYTF
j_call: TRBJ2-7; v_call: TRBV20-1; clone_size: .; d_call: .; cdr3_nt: TGCAGTGCTAGCGAGAGTGGATACGAGCAGTACTTC; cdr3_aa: CSASESGYEQYF
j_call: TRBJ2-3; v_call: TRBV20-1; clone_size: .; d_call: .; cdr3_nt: TGCAGTGCTAGCGCGTTAGCGGCCCAGGGTAGCGAGTCGTATTTT; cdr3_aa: CSASALAAQGSESYF
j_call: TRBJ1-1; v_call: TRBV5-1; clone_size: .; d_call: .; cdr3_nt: TGCGCCAGCAGCTTAGACGGCGGCGGAGAAGCTTTCTTT; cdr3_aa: CASSLDGGGEAFF
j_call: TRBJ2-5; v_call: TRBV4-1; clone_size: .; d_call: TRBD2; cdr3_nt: TGCGCCAGCAGCCAGCGGGGGGGAGAGACCCAGTACTTC; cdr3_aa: CASSQRGGETQYF
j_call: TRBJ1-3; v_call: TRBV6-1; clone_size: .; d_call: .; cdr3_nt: TGTGCCAGCAGTGAGTACGGATCTGGAAACACCATATATTTT; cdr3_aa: CASSEYGSGNTIYF
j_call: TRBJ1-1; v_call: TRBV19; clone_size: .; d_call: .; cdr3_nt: TGTGCCAGTAGTATCTGGGTTGGGGACACTGAAGCTTTCTTT; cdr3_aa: CASSIWVGDTEAFF
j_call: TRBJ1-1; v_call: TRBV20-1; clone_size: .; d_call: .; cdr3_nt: TGCAGTGCTAGAGATTTAGTCGGCGCGGCTGAAGCTTTCTTT; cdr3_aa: CSARDLVGAAEAFF
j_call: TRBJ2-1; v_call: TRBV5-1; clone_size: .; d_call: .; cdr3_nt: TGCGCCAGCAGCAGACTTGCGGGGACCCACAATGAGCAGTTCTTC; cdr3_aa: CASSRLAGTHNEQFF
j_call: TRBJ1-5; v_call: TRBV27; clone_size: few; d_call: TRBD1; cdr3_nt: TGTGCCAGCAGTGGGGACAGACTCTTAAGGGGGAATCAGCCCCAGCATTTT; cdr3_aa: CASSGDRLLRGNQPQHF
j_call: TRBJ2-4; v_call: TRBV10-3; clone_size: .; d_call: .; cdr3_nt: TGTGCCATCAGTGCCGAGCTAGCCAAAAACATTCAGTACTTC; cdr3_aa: CAISAELAKNIQYF
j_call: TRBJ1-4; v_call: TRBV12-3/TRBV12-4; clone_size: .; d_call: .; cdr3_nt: TGTGCCAGCAGTTCAAGTTCGAATGAAAAACTGTTTTTT; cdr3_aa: CASSSSSNEKLFF
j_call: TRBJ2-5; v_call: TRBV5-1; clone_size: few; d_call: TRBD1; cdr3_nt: TGCGCCAGCAGCTACCCGACAGGGAAGGAGACCCAGTACTTC; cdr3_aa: CASSYPTGKETQYF
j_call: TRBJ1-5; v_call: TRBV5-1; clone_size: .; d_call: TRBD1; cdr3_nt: TGCGCCAGCAGCCCCGACAGGGTCGATCAGCCCCAGCATTTT; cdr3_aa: CASSPDRVDQPQHF
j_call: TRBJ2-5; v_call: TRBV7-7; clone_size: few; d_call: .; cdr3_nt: TGTGCTAGCAGCGTCGGACTGACGGAAGAGACCCAGTACTTC; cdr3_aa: CASSVGLTEETQYF
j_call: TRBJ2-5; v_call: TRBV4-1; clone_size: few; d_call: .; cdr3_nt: TGCGCCAGCAGCCAATCAGGGGCAGGGGAGACCCAGTACTTC; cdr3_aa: CASSQSGAGETQYF
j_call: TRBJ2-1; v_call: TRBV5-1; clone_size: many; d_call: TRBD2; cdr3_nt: TGCGCCAGCAGCTTAAGCGGGAGAAGGGATAATGAGCAGTTCTTC; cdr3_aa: CASSLSGRRDNEQFF
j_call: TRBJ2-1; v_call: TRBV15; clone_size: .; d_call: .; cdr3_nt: TGTGCCACCAGCAGAGCCTCAGGGAACAACCAATACCATGAGCAGTTCTTC; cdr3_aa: CATSRASGNNQYHEQFF
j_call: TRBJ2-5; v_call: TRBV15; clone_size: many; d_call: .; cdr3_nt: TGTGCCACCAGCAACCCGGGACAAGAAGAGACCCAGTACTTC; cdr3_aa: CATSNPGQEETQYF
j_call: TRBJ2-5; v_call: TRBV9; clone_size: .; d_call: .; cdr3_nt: TGTGCCAGCAGCGACGGGGGAGAAGAGACCCAGTACTTC; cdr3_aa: CASSDGGEETQYF
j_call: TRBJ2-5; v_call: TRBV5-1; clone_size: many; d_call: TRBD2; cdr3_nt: TGCGCCAGCAGCTTGGGGACTAGCGTTCCCGGCCAAGAGACCCAGTACTTC; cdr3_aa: CASSLGTSVPGQETQYF
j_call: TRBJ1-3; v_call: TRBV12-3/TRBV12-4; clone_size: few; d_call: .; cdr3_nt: TGTGCCAGCAATTTATGGGCAAACTCTGGAAACACCATATATTTT; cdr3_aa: CASNLWANSGNTIYF
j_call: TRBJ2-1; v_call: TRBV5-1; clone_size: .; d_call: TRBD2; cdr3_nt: TGCGCCAGCAGCTTCGCCGGACTAGCGGGAGTTGGTGAGCAGTTCTTC; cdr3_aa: CASSFAGLAGVGEQFF
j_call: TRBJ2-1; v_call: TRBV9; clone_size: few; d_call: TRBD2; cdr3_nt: TGTGCCAGCAGCGAATCAGAGGGACTAGCGGCCTATGAGCAGTTCTTC; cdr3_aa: CASSESEGLAAYEQFF
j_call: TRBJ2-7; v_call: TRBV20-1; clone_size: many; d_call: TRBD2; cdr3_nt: TGCAGTGCTACCTCCGGGACTAGCGGGGTGGGGCAGTACTTC; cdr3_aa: CSATSGTSGVGQYF
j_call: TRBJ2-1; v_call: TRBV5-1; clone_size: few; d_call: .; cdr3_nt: TGCGCCAGCAGCTTCGGACATTTCAATTCCAATGAGCAGTTCTTC; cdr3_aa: CASSFGHFNSNEQFF
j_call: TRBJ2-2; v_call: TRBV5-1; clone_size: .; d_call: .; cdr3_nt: TGCGCCAGCAGCTCCAACAGGGATGCCGGGGAGCTGTTTTTT; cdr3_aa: CASSSNRDAGELFF
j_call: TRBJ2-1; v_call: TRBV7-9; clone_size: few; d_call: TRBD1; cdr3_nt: TGTGCCAGCAGCTTAAATGGACAGGGGGCAAGGGAGCAGTTCTTC; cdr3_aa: CASSLNGQGAREQFF
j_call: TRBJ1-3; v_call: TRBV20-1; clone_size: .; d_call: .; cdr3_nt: TGCAGTGCTCAGTCAGGAAACACCATATATTTT; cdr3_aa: CSAQSGNTIYF
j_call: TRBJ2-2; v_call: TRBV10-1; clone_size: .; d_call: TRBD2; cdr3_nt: TGCGCCAGCAGTGAGGTAGCGGGAGACGGGGAGCTGTTTTTT; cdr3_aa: CASSEVAGDGELFF
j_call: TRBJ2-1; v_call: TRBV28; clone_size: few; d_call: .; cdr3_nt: TGTGCCAGCAGTTTGAGCCGAGGGACAAATGAGCAGTTCTTC; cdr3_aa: CASSLSRGTNEQFF
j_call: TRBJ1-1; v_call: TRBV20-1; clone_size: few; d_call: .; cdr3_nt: TGCAGTGCAGCACCAGGGAAGAACACTGAAGCTTTCTTT; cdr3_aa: CSAAPGKNTEAFF
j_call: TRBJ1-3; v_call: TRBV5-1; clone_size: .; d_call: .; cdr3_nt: TGCGCCAGCAGCTTGCGGGGGGAAGGAAACGCCATATATTTT; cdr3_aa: CASSLRGEGNAIYF
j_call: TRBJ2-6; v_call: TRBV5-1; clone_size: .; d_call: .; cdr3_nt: TGCGCCAGCAGCTTAGTTCGGGGGCGGAGAGGGGCCAACGTCCTGACTTTC; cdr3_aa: CASSLVRGRRGANVLTF
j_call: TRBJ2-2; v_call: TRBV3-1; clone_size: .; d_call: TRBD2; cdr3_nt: TGTGCCAGCAGCCAACGCGGGAGCGGGAGCGGCACCGGGGAGCTGTTTTTT; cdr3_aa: CASSQRGSGSGTGELFF
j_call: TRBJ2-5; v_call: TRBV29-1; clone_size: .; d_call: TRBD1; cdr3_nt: TGCAGCGTCAACAGGGGGCAGGTCGAGACCCAGTACTTC; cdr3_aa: CSVNRGQVETQYF
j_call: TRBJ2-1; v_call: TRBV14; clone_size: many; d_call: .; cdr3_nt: TGTGCCAGCAGCCAAGATCGCGCGGAAGATGAGCAGTTCTTC; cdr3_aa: CASSQDRAEDEQFF
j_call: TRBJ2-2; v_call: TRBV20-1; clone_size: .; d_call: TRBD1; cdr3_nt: TGCAGTGCTAGAGTTCAGGGGGCCCTCACCGGGGAGCTGTTTTTT; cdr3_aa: CSARVQGALTGELFF
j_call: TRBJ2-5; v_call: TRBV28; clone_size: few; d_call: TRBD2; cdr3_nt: TGTGCCAGCAATGAAAGCGGGATGCAAGAGACCCAGTACTTC; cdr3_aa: CASNESGMQETQYF
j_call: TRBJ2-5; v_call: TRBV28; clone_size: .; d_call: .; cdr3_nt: TGTGTCAGCAGCCTTCCTCAAGGGGCTAAAGAGACCCAGTACTTC; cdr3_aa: CVSSLPQGAKETQYF
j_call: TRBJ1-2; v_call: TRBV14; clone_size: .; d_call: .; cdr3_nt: TGTGCCAGCAGCCAAGGGACGGGTTATGGCTACACCTTC; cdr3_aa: CASSQGTGYGYTF
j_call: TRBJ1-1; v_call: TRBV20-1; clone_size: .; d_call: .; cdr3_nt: TGCAGTGCTAAGGGACGTAGGAACACTGAAGCTTTCTTT; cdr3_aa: CSAKGRRNTEAFF
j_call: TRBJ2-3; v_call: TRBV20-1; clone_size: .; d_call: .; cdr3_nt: TGCAGTGCTAGAGATATGGCAGGGATTATTGATACGCAGTATTTT; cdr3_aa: CSARDMAGIIDTQYF
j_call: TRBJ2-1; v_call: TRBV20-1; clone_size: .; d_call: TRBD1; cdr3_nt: TGCAGTGCTAAAAGCAGGGACAGGGGCCCGGAGCAGTTCTTC; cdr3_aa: CSAKSRDRGPEQFF
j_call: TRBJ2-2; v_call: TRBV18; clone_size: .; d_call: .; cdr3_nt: TGTGCCAGCTCACCACCTACCAGAGGACACAGGAACACCGGGGAGCTGTTTTTT; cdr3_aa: CASSPPTRGHRNTGELFF
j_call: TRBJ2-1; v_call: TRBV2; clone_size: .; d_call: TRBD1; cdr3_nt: TGTGCCAGCAGCGGACAGGGTCACTACAATGGGCAGTTCTTC; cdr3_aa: CASSGQGHYNGQFF
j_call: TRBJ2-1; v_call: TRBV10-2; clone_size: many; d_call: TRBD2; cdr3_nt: TGCGCCAGCCAGACAGGCTGGGCGGGAGGCAATGAGCAGTTCTTC; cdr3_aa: CASQTGWAGGNEQFF
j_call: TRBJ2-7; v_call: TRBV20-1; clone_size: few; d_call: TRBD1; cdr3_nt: TGCAGTGTCCCGACAGGGGAGCGGGAGCAGTACTTC; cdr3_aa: CSVPTGEREQYF
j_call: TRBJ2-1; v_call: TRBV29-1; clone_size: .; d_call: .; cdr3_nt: TGCAGCGTTGGGAGCTTTGAGCAGTCCTTC; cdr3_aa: CSVGSFEQSF